Below are 6 T cell receptor beta chains sequenced from a single sample in a study of CD4+ T cells in melanoma. Sequenced by immunoSEQ multiplex PCR; TCRdb stores in-frame clones only, minus some. The table records about 13,000 clones, about 70% of them present only once. The sample comprised cells from a culture (not recorded whether cultured in vitro). The receptors here all came from a human donor with melanoma.

The rearrangement uses TRBV18 and TRBJ1-5; no firm D call. CDR3 length equals 14 residues. Trimming took off 3 bases at V and 1 base at J, with 7 bases between the two ends. CDR1 KGHSH and CDR2 LQKENI come from the germline V gene. CDR3: CASSPGSSNQPQHF. The CDR3 bases are TGTGCCAGCTCACCCGGGTCGAGCAATCAGCCCCAGCATTTT.

For the CDR3, the DNA is TGTGCCACCAGCAGCGACAAAAACGAGCAGTACTTC. This encodes CATSSDKNEQYF. The V and J genes are TRBV15 and TRBJ2-7; D not resolved. CDR1 is LNHNV and CDR2 is YYDKDF in the germline V gene (reference sequence). Trimming took off 3 bases at V and 5 bases at J, with 8 bases between the two ends. The CDR3 sequence is 12 residues long.

The CDR3 here is CASQTGRWSYNEQFF. The CDR3 region has the DNA TGTGCCAGCCAGACTGGCAGGTGGTCCTACAATGAGCAGTTCTTC. The chain recombines TRBV27 with TRBJ2-1; D not resolved. Between the trimmed V and J ends, which lost 8 bases and 1 base, there was a span of 15 bases. This CDR3 region has 15 residues. CDR1 is MNHEY, CDR2 SMNVEV, per germline (reference sequence).

The chain uses TRBV30 and TRBJ2-1; D possibly corresponds to TRBD2 (6 bases). Trimming took off 5 bases at V and 4 bases at J, with 18 bases between the two ends. CDR3 length: 15 residues. Germline CDR1 is GTSNPN and CDR2 is SVGIG (reference sequence). The CDR3: CAWARESGRYNEQFF. Here the CDR3 DNA reads TGTGCCTGGGCCCGGGAAAGCGGGCGTTACAATGAGCAGTTCTTC.

This chain joins TRBV7-9 and TRBJ2-3; 11 nucleotides line up with TRBD2. The CDR3 is 15 residues long. Germline CDR1 SEHNR, CDR2 FQNEAQ (reference sequence). J lost 4 bases, V lost 1 base, and 1 base had no gene match. The CDR3 coding sequence is TGTGCCAGCAGCTTAGGACTAGCGGGGTCAGATACGCAGTATTTT. It specifies CASSLGLAGSDTQYF.

The V gene is TRBV5-1, the J gene TRBJ1-2; D remains ambiguous. Germline CDR1 SGHRS, CDR2 YFSETQ. V was shortened by 2 bases and J by 6 bases, with 11 bases between the two germline ends. The CDR3 is 13 amino acids. CDR3: CASSFSGPDGYTF. The CDR3 DNA follows: TGCGCCAGCAGCTTCTCAGGTCCCGATGGCTACACCTTC.